The clone carrying this TCR beta chain has only a few counts. MiXCR, applied by TCRdb to the 5' RACE reads, yields one record per CDR3 protein. The sample consists of tens of thousands of distinct CDR3 sequences, 9.3% of them appearing once. This specimen belongs to a study of early T cells in non-severe SARS-CoV-2 infection. Germline CDR1 SEHNR, CDR2 FQNEAQ (reference sequence). The CDR3 sequence is 13 residues long. V was cut by 5 bases and J by 5 bases, with 12 bases left in between. This TCR was recovered from an adult who was a healthcare worker with PCR-confirmed SARS-CoV-2 infection or an uninfected control (not recorded which). The rearrangement joins TRBV7-9 to TRBJ1-2, with no clear D. Sequencing was performed on whole blood. The chain's CDR3 is CASSHGPLYGYTF. DNA for the CDR3: TGTGCCAGCAGCCACGGGCCGCTATATGGCTACACCTTC.